This T cell receptor beta chain was retrieved from a study of Ad26.COV2.S vaccination and SARS-CoV-2 variants. About the study: Donor participated within the Ad26.COV2.S arm of the COV1001 trial. Intramuscular Ad26.COV2.S doses were given once or twice, 56 days apart.

Remarks on this clone: The antigen remains unidentified.

Stated treatment: 15 to 20 received Ad26.COV2.S at low or high dose, single or two shots; roughly five received placebo; per-sample allocation not given. At day 63 after the first vaccine or placebo injection, samples were drawn. TCRdb's copy holds only in-frame clones and misses some; the assay was immunoSEQ multiplex PCR. This table holds some 330,000 clones, around 90% found once. Findings and caveats of the study: The placebo group had lower spike-specific TCR breadth than the vaccine recipients did. Comparable non-spike TCR breadth was observed in vaccine and placebo recipients.

V was cut by 5 bases and J by 4 bases, with 9 bases left in between. CDR1 is SGHTA, CDR2 FQGNSA, per germline. The CDR3 sequence is 12 residues long. The V gene is TRBV7-2, the J gene TRBJ2-7; D not resolved. This clonotype was sampled from a person between 18 and 65 years old who received the Ad26.COV2.S COVID-19 vaccine or a placebo. The sample in question was peripheral blood, obtained in a trial of Ad26.COV2.S vaccine versus placebo. CDR3 coding DNA: TGTGCCAGCAGCCAGGTATCTTACGAGCAGTACTTC. Protein sequence: CASSQVSYEQYF.